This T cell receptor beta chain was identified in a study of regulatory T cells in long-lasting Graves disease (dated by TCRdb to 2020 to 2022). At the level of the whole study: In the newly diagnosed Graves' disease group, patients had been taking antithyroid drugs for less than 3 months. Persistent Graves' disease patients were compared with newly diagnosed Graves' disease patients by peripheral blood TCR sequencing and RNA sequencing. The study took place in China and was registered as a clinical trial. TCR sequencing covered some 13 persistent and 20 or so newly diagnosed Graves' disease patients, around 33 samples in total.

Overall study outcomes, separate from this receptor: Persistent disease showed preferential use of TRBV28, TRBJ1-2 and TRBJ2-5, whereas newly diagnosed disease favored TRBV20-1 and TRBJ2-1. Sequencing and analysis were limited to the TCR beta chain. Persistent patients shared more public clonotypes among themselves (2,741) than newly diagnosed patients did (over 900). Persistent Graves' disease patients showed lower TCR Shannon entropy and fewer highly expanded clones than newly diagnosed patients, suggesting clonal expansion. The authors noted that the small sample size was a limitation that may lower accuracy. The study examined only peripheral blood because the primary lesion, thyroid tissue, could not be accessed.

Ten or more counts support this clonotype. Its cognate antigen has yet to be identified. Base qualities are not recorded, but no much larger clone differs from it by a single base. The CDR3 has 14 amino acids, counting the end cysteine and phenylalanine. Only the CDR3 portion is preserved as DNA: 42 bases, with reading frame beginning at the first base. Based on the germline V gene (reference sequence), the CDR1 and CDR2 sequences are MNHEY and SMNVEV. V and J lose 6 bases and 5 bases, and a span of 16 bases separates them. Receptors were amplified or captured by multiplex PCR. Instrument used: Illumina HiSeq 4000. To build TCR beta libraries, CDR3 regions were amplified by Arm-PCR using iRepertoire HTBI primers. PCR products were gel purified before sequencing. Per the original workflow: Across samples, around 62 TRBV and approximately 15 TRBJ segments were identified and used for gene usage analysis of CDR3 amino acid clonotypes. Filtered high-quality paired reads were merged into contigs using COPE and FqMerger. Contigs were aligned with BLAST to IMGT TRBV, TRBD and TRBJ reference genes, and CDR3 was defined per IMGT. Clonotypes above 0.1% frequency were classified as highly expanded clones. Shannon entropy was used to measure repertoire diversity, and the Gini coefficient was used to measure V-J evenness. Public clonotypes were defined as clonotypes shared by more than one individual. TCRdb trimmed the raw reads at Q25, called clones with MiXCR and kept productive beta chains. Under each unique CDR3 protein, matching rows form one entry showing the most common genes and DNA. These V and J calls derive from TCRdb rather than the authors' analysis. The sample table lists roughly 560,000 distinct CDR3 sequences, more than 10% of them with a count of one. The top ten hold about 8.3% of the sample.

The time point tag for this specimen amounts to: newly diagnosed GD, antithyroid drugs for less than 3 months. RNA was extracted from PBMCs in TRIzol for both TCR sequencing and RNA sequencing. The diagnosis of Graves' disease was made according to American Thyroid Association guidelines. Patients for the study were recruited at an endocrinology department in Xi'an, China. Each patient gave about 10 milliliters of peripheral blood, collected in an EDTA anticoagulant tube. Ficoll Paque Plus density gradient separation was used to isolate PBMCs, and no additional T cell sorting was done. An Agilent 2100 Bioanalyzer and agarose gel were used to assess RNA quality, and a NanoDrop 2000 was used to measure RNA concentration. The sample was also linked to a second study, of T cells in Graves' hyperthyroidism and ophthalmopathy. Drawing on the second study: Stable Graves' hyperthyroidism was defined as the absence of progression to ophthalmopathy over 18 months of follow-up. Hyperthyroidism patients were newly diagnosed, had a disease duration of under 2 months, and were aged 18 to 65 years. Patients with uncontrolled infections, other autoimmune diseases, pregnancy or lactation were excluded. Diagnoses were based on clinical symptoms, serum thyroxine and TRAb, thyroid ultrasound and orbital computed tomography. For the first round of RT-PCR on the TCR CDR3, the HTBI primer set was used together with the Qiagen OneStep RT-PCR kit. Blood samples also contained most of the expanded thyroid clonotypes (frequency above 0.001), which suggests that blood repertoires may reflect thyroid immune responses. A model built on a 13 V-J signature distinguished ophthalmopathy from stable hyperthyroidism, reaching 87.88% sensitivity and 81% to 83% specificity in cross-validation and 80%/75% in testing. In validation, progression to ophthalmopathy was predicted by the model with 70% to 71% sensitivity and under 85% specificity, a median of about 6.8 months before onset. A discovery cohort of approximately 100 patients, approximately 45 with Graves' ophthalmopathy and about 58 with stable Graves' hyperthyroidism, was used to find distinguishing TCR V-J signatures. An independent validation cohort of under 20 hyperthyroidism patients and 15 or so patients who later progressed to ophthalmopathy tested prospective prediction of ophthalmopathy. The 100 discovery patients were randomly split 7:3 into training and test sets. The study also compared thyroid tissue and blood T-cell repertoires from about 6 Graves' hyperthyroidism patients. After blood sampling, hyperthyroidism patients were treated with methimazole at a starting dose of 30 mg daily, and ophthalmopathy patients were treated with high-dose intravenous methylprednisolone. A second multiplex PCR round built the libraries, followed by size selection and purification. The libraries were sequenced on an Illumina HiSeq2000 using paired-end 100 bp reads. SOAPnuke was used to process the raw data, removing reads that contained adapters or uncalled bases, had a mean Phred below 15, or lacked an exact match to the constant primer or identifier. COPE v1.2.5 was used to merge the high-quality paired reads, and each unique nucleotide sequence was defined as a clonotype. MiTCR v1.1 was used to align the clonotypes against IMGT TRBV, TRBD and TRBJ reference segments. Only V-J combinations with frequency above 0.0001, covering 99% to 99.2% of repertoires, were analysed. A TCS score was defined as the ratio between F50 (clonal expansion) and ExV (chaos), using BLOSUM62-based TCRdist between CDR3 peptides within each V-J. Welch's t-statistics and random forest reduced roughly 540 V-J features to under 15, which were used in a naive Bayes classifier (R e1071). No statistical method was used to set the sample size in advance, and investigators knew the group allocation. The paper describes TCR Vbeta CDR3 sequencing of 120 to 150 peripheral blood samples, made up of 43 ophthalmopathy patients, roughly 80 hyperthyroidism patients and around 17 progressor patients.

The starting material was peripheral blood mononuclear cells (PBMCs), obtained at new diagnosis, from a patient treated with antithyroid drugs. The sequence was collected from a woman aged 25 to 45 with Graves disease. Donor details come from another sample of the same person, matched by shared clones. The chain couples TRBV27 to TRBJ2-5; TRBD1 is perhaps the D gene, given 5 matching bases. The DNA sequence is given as TGTGCCAGCAGAGGACACCTAACCATGGAGACCCAGTACTTC. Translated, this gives CASRGHLTMETQYF.